The next 2 T cell receptor beta chains were all read from a single sample in a study of T cell clones after liver transplantation. Measured with immunoSEQ multiplex PCR; TCRdb has only the in-frame clones, and not every one. The data hold fewer than 9,500 clones, with approximately 82% observed a single time. Material: CD8+ T cells from blood, obtained at the 22-month timepoint. Receptors were obtained from a human patient who received a liver transplant. Some T cells may be provided by the graft donor.

This chain links TRBV9 with TRBJ1-3, with 7 bases matching TRBD1. Germline CDR1 reads SGDLS; CDR2 reads YYNGEE. The CDR3 runs to 15 residues. J gave up 4 bases and V 3 bases, and 7 bases lay outside the gene matches. CDR3 amino acids: CASSASGTAGNTIYF. The CDR3 DNA reads as TGTGCCAGCAGCGCCTCGGGGACAGCCGGAAACACCATATATTTT.

V gene TRBV9 combines with J gene TRBJ1-6, with TRBD1 matching over 8 bases. The CDR3 sequence is 14 residues long. The trim removed 4 bases at V and 7 bases at J, leaving 4 bases unmatched. Per the germline V gene, CDR1 is SGDLS and CDR2 is YYNGEE. The CDR3 coding sequence is TGTGCCAGCAGCCCGGGACAGGCAAATTCACCCCTCCACTTT. Translating it yields CASSPGQANSPLHF.